This T cell receptor (beta chain) was retrieved from a study of OX40 agonist ivuxolimab in advanced cancers. Background on the study: Among those enrolled, mean age was approximately 60 years (range about 20 to 79) and about 79% were male.

Drawing of blood for sampling happened at baseline, at cycle 4 day 1, and at cycle 7 day 1. Using immunoSEQ multiplex PCR, the repertoire was profiled, and TCRdb retains in-frame clones only, with some absent. Among roughly 63,000 clones listed, 80% to 90% were seen once. For this clone: Its target is not known.

Study conclusions and caveats: There was clonal expansion of CD4+ and CD8+ blood T cells by week 6 at 0.1 to 3.0 mg/kg.

The source was CD4+ or CD8+ T cells sorted from blood, collected in a trial of the OX40 agonist ivuxolimab. The clonotype comes from an adult with an advanced solid tumor such as melanoma, head and neck, liver or kidney cancer.

In DNA form, the CDR3 reads TGTGCCAGCAGTTTATCGCTTCCTGGGGCAGGGCCAAGGGGACCCCTCCACTTT. This codes for CASSLSLPGAGPRGPLHF. This rearrangement joins TRBV27 to TRBJ1-6, with TRBD1 as a possible D gene (5 bases). V lost 0 bases and J lost 12, with 24 bases in between. CDR3 length equals 18 residues. CDR1 is MNHEY, CDR2 SMNVEV, per germline (reference sequence).